One and the same sample provided the 30 T cell receptor beta chains below, sequenced in a study of Siglec-9 on CD8 T cells in melanoma. Profiling relied on immunoSEQ multiplex PCR, and the TCRdb table lists in-frame clones only, not all of them. The repertoire holds a few hundred clones, with 55% to 80% as singletons. Specimen: Siglec-9+ CD8+ T cells sorted from blood. Every receptor here comes from a human donor in good health.

The chain recombines TRBV6-4 with TRBJ1-1; D unresolved. Germline V gene data show CDR1 as MRHNA and CDR2 as SNTAGT. The CDR3 runs to 13 residues. Trimming stripped 0 bases from V and 2 bases from J, with 4 bases between. CDR3 sequence: CASSDSDNTEAFF. CDR3 in DNA: TGTGCCAGCAGTGACTCGGACAACACTGAAGCTTTCTTT.

The chain has TRBV6-1 and TRBJ1-4; 9 positions agree with TRBD1. This CDR3 region has 16 residues. The V gene's germline CDR1 is MNHNS and CDR2 SASEGT. Losses at the gene ends were 0 bases for V and 7 bases for J; bases not matched to a gene: 6. The CDR3 reads CASSEAPGQGSEKLFF. The CDR3 region has the DNA TGTGCCAGCAGTGAAGCGCCGGGACAGGGTTCTGAAAAACTGTTTTTT.

Turning to this clone: The same CDR3 can be traced to other DNA sequences in this sample. This rearrangement joins TRBV19 to TRBJ2-7, with D unclear. Per germline, CDR1 LNHDA and CDR2 SQIVND (reference sequence). The CDR3 consists of 14 residues. V lost 3 bases and J 2 bases, leaving 11 bases between the germline ends. The CDR3 is CASSIGQETYEQYF. The CDR3 DNA sequence: TGTGCCAGTAGTATTGGGCAGGAAACCTACGAGCAGTACTTC.

This clone was seen only a few times. This sequence joins TRBV6-1 and TRBJ1-5, with TRBD1 as a possible D gene (5 bases). Germline CDR1 MNHNS, CDR2 SASEGT. V was cut by 4 bases and J by 5 bases, with 15 bases left in between. This CDR3 is built from 15 residues. CDR3 coding DNA: TGTGCCAGCAGTGTGTCGACAGACTCCCATCAGCCCCAGCATTTT. It is translated as CASSVSTDSHQPQHF.

This clone was seen a few times. The genes are TRBV6-4 and TRBJ2-1; TRBD2 is a possible D gene (5 bases). This CDR3 has 13 amino acids. Germline V gene lookup returns CDR1 MRHNA and CDR2 SNTAGT. V was shortened by 2 bases and J by 3 bases, with 5 bases between the two germline ends. Here the CDR3 DNA reads TGTGCCAGCAGTGACCGGGACTACAATGAGCAGTTCTTC. Translated: CASSDRDYNEQFF.

The J gene is TRBJ1-5, the V gene TRBV6-1, with 9 bases lining up with TRBD1. The CDR3 runs to 16 residues. CDR1 and CDR2 (germline): MNHNS, SASEGT. After removal of 1 base from V and 4 bases from J, the junction contained 5 bases not matched to a gene. CDR3 coding DNA: TGTGCCAGCAGTGAAGGGGAGGGACAGGGTAATCAGCCCCAGCATTTT. Translating gives CASSEGEGQGNQPQHF.

The chain joins TRBV27 to TRBJ2-1; D remains unclear. This CDR3 comprises 13 residues. Germline V lookup: CDR1 MNHEY, CDR2 SMNVEV (reference sequence). V lost 0 bases and J lost 5, with 5 bases in between. The CDR3 nucleotides read TGTGCCAGCAGTTTATCAAACAACAATGAGCAGTTCTTC. Amino acids: CASSLSNNNEQFF.

For this clone: Sequence at one end of the junction differs from germline and may be a read error. The J gene is TRBJ2-2, the V gene TRBV10-3; D is undetermined. The CDR3 contains 13 residues. CDR1 ENHRY and CDR2 SYGVKD come from the germline V gene. The CDR3 spells CASSESNTGELFF. DNA of the CDR3: TGTGCCAGCAGTGAGTCAAACACCGGGGAGCTGTTTTTT.

This clone was counted only a few times. V gene TRBV5-8 combines with J gene TRBJ2-7; D is uncertain. Trimming shortened V by 2 bases and J by 2 bases, and 14 bases separated the two germline ends. The CDR3 extends over 15 amino acids. Germline CDR1 and CDR2: SGHTS and YDEGEE. The CDR3 spells CASSFFRVNPYEQYF. CDR3 DNA: TGTGCCAGCAGCTTTTTCCGGGTCAACCCCTACGAGCAGTACTTC.

The V and J genes are TRBV6-6 and TRBJ1-2; D is perhaps TRBD1 (5 bases). The CDR3 loop spans 15 amino acids. The V gene's germline CDR1 is MNHNY and CDR2 SVGAGI (reference sequence). The V end was cut by 4 bases, the J end by 4 bases, with 16 bases between. The CDR3 is CASSSNSGTFYGYTF. CDR3 nucleotide sequence: TGTGCCAGCAGTTCCAACTCCGGGACGTTCTATGGCTACACCTTC.

In this sample, this clone turned up a few times. The chain is built from TRBV4-1 and TRBJ2-5; D gene uncertain. With 0 bases removed from V and 5 bases from J, the gap between germline ends came to 10 bases. Germline values: CDR1 MGHRA, CDR2 YSYEKL. The CDR3 spans 14 residues. In DNA form, the CDR3 reads TGCGCCAGCAGCCAAGATGTAGAATGGGAGACCCAGTACTTC. The encoded protein is CASSQDVEWETQYF.

The chain combines TRBV5-1 with TRBJ1-2; 9 bases match TRBD1. Germline CDR1 and CDR2: SGHRS and YFSETQ. The V gene end was trimmed by 4 bases and the J gene end by 7 bases; junction bases not matched to a gene: 2. The CDR3 is made up of 12 amino acids. Here the CDR3 reads CASSTGGLGYTF. Here the CDR3 DNA reads TGCGCCAGCAGCACAGGGGGCCTTGGCTACACCTTC.

The CDR3 region has the DNA TGTGCCAGCAGTTTTTGGACCACTAACTATGGCTACACCTTC. Amino acid sequence: CASSFWTTNYGYTF. The chain carries TRBV6-5 and TRBJ1-2; D unresolved. This CDR3 is built from 14 residues. V lost 4 bases and J 0 bases, leaving 9 bases between the germline ends. The germline V gene has CDR1 MNHEY and CDR2 SVGAGI.

This clone has more than one count but fewer than ten. The chain combines TRBV4-2 with TRBJ2-3; no firm D call. This CDR3 spans 15 amino acids. From germline, CDR1 is LGHNA and CDR2 YNFKEQ. V lost 0 bases and J lost 2, with 9 bases in between. DNA of the CDR3: TGTGCCAGCAGCCAAGAAAAGGGTGCCACAGATACGCAGTATTTT. Its translation: CASSQEKGATDTQYF.

The chain is built from TRBV7-6 and TRBJ1-2; tentative D call: TRBD1 (5 bases). Germline V gene lookup returns CDR1 SGHVS and CDR2 FNYEAQ. Between the trimmed V and J ends, which lost 5 bases and 4 bases, there was a span of 29 bases. CDR3 size: 19 residues. This CDR3 reads CASSPRSKQARGDSYGYTF. In nucleotides, the CDR3 is TGTGCCAGCAGCCCCCGATCAAAACAGGCAAGGGGTGACTCCTATGGCTACACCTTC.

Note on this clone: A far larger clone is a single base away, which makes a read error likely. The DNA of the CDR3 is TGTGCCAGCAGTGAGGCAAACACCGGGGAGCTGTTTTTT. Protein sequence: CASSEANTGELFF. J is TRBJ2-2 and V is TRBV6-4, with unresolved D. Trimming shortened V by 3 bases and J by 2 bases, and 4 bases separated the two germline ends. The germline CDR1 and CDR2 sequences are MRHNA and SNTAGT. This CDR3 has 13 residues.

This clone was observed once. V is TRBV7-9 and J is TRBJ2-1; D uncertain. Per germline, CDR1 SEHNR and CDR2 FQNEAQ (reference sequence). V was trimmed by 6 bases and J by 4 bases, leaving 13 bases between them. The CDR3 is made up of 14 amino acids. The CDR3 DNA reads as TGTGCCAGCAGACCAGGTGGCGATTACAATGAGCAGTTCTTC. Its protein product is CASRPGGDYNEQFF.

The chain links TRBV28 to TRBJ2-5; 7 bases fit TRBD2. With V trimmed by 5 bases and J by 5 bases, 14 bases remained unmatched. The CDR3 spans 16 residues. Germline CDR1 and CDR2: MDHEN and SYDVKM. CDR3 DNA: TGTGCCAGCAGTCCCCGGCTAGCGGAGGAGGGGGAGACCCAGTACTTC. It is translated as CASSPRLAEEGETQYF.

This chain links TRBV13 with TRBJ1-4; D call uncertain. Trimming pared 5 bases from V and 8 bases from J, leaving 18 bases between. Germline V gene data show CDR1 as PRHDT and CDR2 as FYEKMQ (reference sequence). The CDR3 has 15 residues. CDR3 residues: CASSPEGTAGEKLFF. CDR3 DNA sequence: TGTGCCAGCAGCCCGGAAGGTACGGCCGGAGAAAAACTGTTTTTT.

This chain uses TRBV2 with TRBJ2-7, with D possibly matching TRBD2 (5 bases). The CDR3 loop spans 12 amino acids. Trimming took off 10 bases at V and 5 bases at J, with 15 bases between the two ends. Germline-derived CDR1 and CDR2 are SNHLY and FYNNEI. The CDR3 DNA follows: TGTGCCACATCCGAGGGAACCGACGAGCAGTACTTC. This codes for CATSEGTDEQYF.

The V and J genes are TRBV29-1 and TRBJ1-2; 7 bases are shared with TRBD1. CDR3 length: 13 amino acids. Germline V gene sequence: CDR1 SQVTM, CDR2 ANQGSEA. With V trimmed by 6 bases and J by 8 bases, 12 bases remained unmatched. The CDR3 here is CSVAYGTDGGYTF. The CDR3 coding sequence is TGCAGCGTAGCCTATGGGACAGATGGGGGCTACACCTTC.

V and J are TRBV4-2 and TRBJ2-3; TRBD2 is a possible D gene (7 bases). CDR1 is LGHNA, CDR2 YNFKEQ, per germline. V was pared by 4 bases and J by 9 bases, with 17 bases between. There are 14 residues in the CDR3. CDR3 sequence (DNA): TGTGCCAGCAGCCTAGGGGGGGGTATAGGGACGCAGTATTTT. Translated, it gives CASSLGGGIGTQYF.

The rearrangement links TRBV28 to TRBJ1-2; D may be TRBD1 (6 bases). Per the germline V gene, CDR1 is MDHEN and CDR2 is SYDVKM. The CDR3 is made up of 15 amino acids. Deletions cut 3 bases from V and 4 bases from J, with 15 bases between. For the CDR3, the DNA is TGTGCCAGCAGTTTGGTGTGGGGGCGCGGCTATGGCTACACCTTC. This encodes CASSLVWGRGYGYTF.

As regards this clone: The identical CDR3 is also encoded by other nucleotide sequences in the sample. The chain is built from TRBV6-4 and TRBJ2-1, with 9 bases identical to TRBD2. CDR1 is MRHNA, CDR2 SNTAGT, per germline. After removal of 0 bases from V and 4 bases from J, the junction contained 1 base not matched to a gene. The length of the CDR3 is 15 residues. The CDR3 reads CASSDSSGSYNEQFF. CDR3 DNA: TGTGCCAGCAGTGACTCTAGCGGGAGTTACAATGAGCAGTTCTTC.

This clone occurred a few times. The chain combines TRBV5-6 with TRBJ2-5; possible D gene TRBD2, 6 bases. The germline V and J ends were trimmed by 0 bases and 6 bases, with 12 bases remaining between them. This CDR3 comprises 14 residues. The germline CDR1 and CDR2 sequences are SGHDT and YYEEEE. CDR3 sequence: CASSLAAGRKTQYF. Here the CDR3 DNA reads TGTGCCAGCAGCTTGGCCGCGGGGAGGAAGACCCAGTACTTC.

The J gene is TRBJ2-1, the V gene TRBV27; D may correspond to TRBD1 or TRBD2 (5 bases each). Germline loops: CDR1 MNHEY, CDR2 SMNVEV (reference sequence). The V gene lost 2 bases and the J gene lost 8 bases, with 10 bases spanning the gap. There are 13 residues in the CDR3. The CDR3 DNA sequence: TGTGCCAGCAGTTTAAAGGGGCGGGATGAGCAGTTCTTC. Translating gives CASSLKGRDEQFF.

This chain links TRBV7-7 with TRBJ2-6, with D unresolved. Trimming left V 5 bases short and J 5 bases short, with 22 bases between. The germline V gene has CDR1 SSHAT and CDR2 FNYEAQ (reference sequence). The CDR3 runs 18 residues. CDR3 coding DNA: TGTGCCAGCAGCATTTCGTTTAAGCCACAAAGTCGGGCCAACGTCCTGACTTTC. This codes for CASSISFKPQSRANVLTF.

The rearrangement joins TRBV6-5 to TRBJ2-1, with TRBD1 as a possible D gene (5 bases). Germline CDR1 reads MNHEY; CDR2 reads SVGAGI. Trimming took 5 bases from V and 0 from J, leaving 8 bases between them. The length of the CDR3 is 14 residues. CDR3 nucleotide sequence: TGTGCCAGCAGTCTCACAGGCTCCTACAATGAGCAGTTCTTC. Protein: CASSLTGSYNEQFF.

This chain uses TRBV9 with TRBJ2-1, with 9 bases fitting TRBD2. V shed 0 bases and J 4 bases; nucleotides not matched to a gene: 8. Per germline, CDR1 SGDLS and CDR2 YYNGEE. This CDR3 has 17 amino acids. DNA for the CDR3: TGTGCCAGCAGCGTAGGATGGGGACTAGCTGATTACAATGAGCAGTTCTTC. It codes for CASSVGWGLADYNEQFF.

The chain employs TRBV6-6 and TRBJ2-7; D perhaps matches TRBD1 (5 bases). V lost 2 bases and J lost 5, with 16 bases in between. Germline lookup yields CDR1 MNHNY and CDR2 SVGAGI (reference sequence). CDR3 size: 15 residues. Here the CDR3 DNA reads TGTGCCAGCAGTTACCGGTGGCAGGGAAAGGACGAGCAGTACTTC. Its protein product is CASSYRWQGKDEQYF.